This TCR beta chain was profiled in a study of T cells after somatic rescue of genetic block. This clone showed up just a few times. Here immunoSEQ multiplex PCR was the method, and the copy in TCRdb shows in-frame clones only, minus some. The sample lists roughly 14,000 clones, approximately 72% occurring once. The CDR3 has 12 residues. Between the trimmed V and J ends, which lost 1 base and 8 bases, there was a span of 8 bases. Per the germline V gene, CDR1 is MNHNS and CDR2 is SASEGT. This TCR derives from a boy younger than 18. The genes are TRBV6-1 and TRBJ1-2; no clear D gene. Sequenced material: peripheral blood mononuclear cells (PBMCs). CDR3 protein: CASSEGTIGYTF. As DNA, the CDR3 is TGTGCCAGCAGTGAAGGGACCATCGGCTACACCTTC.